This passage covers 27 T cell receptor beta chains from one sample sequenced in a study of T cells in Graves' hyperthyroidism and ophthalmopathy. The CDR3 regions of TCR beta were amplified from RNA transcripts. HTBI primers drove first-round RT-PCR of the TCR CDR3. TCRdb recomputed calls from the multiplex PCR reads with MiXCR, one row per CDR3 protein. Of hundreds of thousands of distinct CDR3 sequences in the sample, 20% were seen once. Sequenced material: blood. The receptors stem from a man aged 40-49 years with Graves' ophthalmopathy.

The chain recombines TRBV9 with TRBJ2-6, with TRBD1 identical over 9 bases. This CDR3 spans 16 amino acids. From germline, CDR1 is SGDLS and CDR2 YYNGEE. Germline trimming cut 2 bases from V and 2 bases from J; bases unmatched to any gene: 2. The CDR3 here is CASSVRQGAGANVLTF. The CDR3 region has the DNA TGTGCCAGCAGCGTGAGACAGGGGGCTGGGGCCAACGTCCTGACTTTC. Looking up the rest from reference TRBV9 and TRBJ2-6 gives the full variable domain: DSGVTQTPKHLITATGQRVTLRCSPRSGDLSVYWYQQSLDQGLQFLIQYYNGEERAKGNILERFSAQQFPDLHSELNLSSLELGDSALYFCASSVRQGAGANVLTFGAGSRLTVL.

This clonotype was seen more than once but under ten times. The chain combines TRBV15 with TRBJ2-5; D unclear. The length of the CDR3 is 12 residues. Trimming pared 9 bases from V and 4 bases from J, leaving 12 bases between. CDR1 is LNHNV, CDR2 YYDKDF, per germline (reference sequence). The DNA for the CDR3 is TGTGCCACAACGCAAGCCGGAGAGACCCAGTACTTC. Its protein product is CATTQAGETQYF. The whole variable domain, remainder taken from reference TRBV15 and TRBJ2-5, is DAMVIQNPRYQVTQFGKPVTLSCSQTLNHNVMYWYQQKSSQAPKLLFHYYDKDFNNEADTPDNFQSRRPNTSFCFLDIRSPGLGDTAMYLCATTQAGETQYFGPGTRLLVL.

This clonotype was found a few times. The rearrangement joins TRBV7-2 to TRBJ2-7; the D gene is possibly TRBD1 (6 bases). Trimming pared 11 bases from V and 6 bases from J, leaving 14 bases between. CDR3 length: 11 residues. Germline V gene data show CDR1 as SGHTA and CDR2 as FQGNSA. The CDR3 loop reads CAATQGSEQYF. The CDR3 nucleotides read TGTGCCGCGACCCAGGGGTCCGAGCAGTACTTC.

In this sample, this clonotype turned up a few times. The chain combines TRBV6-1 with TRBJ2-3, with 7 bases lining up with TRBD2. The CDR3 contains 14 residues. Germline CDR1 MNHNS, CDR2 SASEGT. V trimming: 6 bases; J trimming: 5 bases; junction bases outside the gene matches: 8. For the CDR3, the DNA is TGTGCCAGCAGAGACTCCTTAGCGGGAGATACGCAGTATTTT. Translated: CASRDSLAGDTQYF.

Comment on this clonotype: At one boundary the junction diverges from the germline segment, which might be a read error. This rearrangement joins TRBV5-1 to TRBJ2-3; D is ambiguous. Germline CDR1 SGHRS, CDR2 YFSETQ. CDR3 length: 14 amino acids. The CDR3 DNA is TGTGCCAGCAGCGTCCTTTCGGAAATAGATACGCAGTATTTT. Translated: CASSVLSEIDTQYF.

The chain has TRBV29-1 and TRBJ2-3; D is unclear. Germline-derived CDR1 and CDR2 are SQVTM and ANQGSEA. The CDR3 contains 15 residues. V lost 1 base and J lost 0, with 11 bases in between. The CDR3: CSVEGGPDSTDTQYF. The DNA for the CDR3 is TGCAGCGTTGAAGGAGGCCCTGATAGCACAGATACGCAGTATTTT.

This clonotype was observed at least ten times. The chain combines TRBV7-2 with TRBJ2-1; D call uncertain. Germline loops: CDR1 SGHTA, CDR2 FQGNSA. The CDR3 has 11 residues. The ends were cut back, 3 bases at V and 9 bases at J, with 6 bases in the middle. The CDR3, as DNA: TGTGCCAGCAGCTTGGTGGTTGAGCAGTTCTTC. Its translation: CASSLVVEQFF.

A few counts support this clonotype. The chain uses TRBV27 and TRBJ2-3; the D gene is possibly TRBD2 (5 bases). V lost 2 bases and J lost 8, with 11 bases in between. The germline CDR1 and CDR2 sequences are MNHEY and SMNVEV (reference sequence). The CDR3 loop spans 13 amino acids. In DNA, the CDR3 is TGTGCCAGCAGTTTACCCGGCGGAGGTACGCAGTATTTT. Its protein product is CASSLPGGGTQYF.

This clonotype was seen ten or more times. The chain joins TRBV3-1 to TRBJ2-1; TRBD1 aligns across 9 bases. The CDR3 is made up of 15 amino acids. V shed 6 bases, J shed 7 bases, and the junction held 10 bases outside the gene matches. Germline-derived CDR1 and CDR2 are LGHDT and YNNKEL (reference sequence). The CDR3 loop is CASSLRQGDRNEQFF. The CDR3 DNA follows: TGTGCCAGCAGTCTAAGACAGGGGGACAGGAATGAGCAGTTCTTC.

The rearrangement uses TRBV6-1 and TRBJ2-2; 7 nucleotides line up with TRBD2. V lost 8 bases, J lost 0 bases, and 6 bases stayed unmatched. There are 15 residues in the CDR3. Germline V gene data show CDR1 as MNHNS and CDR2 as SASEGT. CDR3 sequence: CASLRGSANTGELFF. The CDR3 DNA is TGTGCCAGCCTCCGCGGGAGCGCGAACACCGGGGAGCTGTTTTTT.

This clonotype was recorded at least ten times. The chain joins TRBV12-3 or TRBV12-4 to TRBJ1-6, with D tentatively TRBD1 (5 bases). V gave up 5 bases and J gave up 0 bases, with 14 bases separating them. This CDR3 has 17 amino acids. The CDR3 DNA follows: TGTGCCAGCAGTCCCGGGACGCTAAGCTCCTATAATTCACCCCTCCACTTT. As protein: CASSPGTLSSYNSPLHF.

This clonotype was seen ten or more times. The gene calls are TRBV18 and TRBJ2-1, with D perhaps matching TRBD2 (5 bases). Germline assignment: CDR1 KGHSH and CDR2 LQKENI. V lost 1 base, J lost 1 base, and 14 bases lay in between. The CDR3 totals 17 residues. This chain's CDR3 is CASSPRPGSASYNEQFF. The CDR3 bases are TGTGCCAGCTCACCACGGCCGGGGTCAGCGTCCTACAATGAGCAGTTCTTC.

In its sample, this clonotype was seen many times. V is TRBV20-1 and J is TRBJ2-1, with a tentative D call TRBD2 (5 bases). CDR3 length: 15 residues. Between the trimmed V and J ends, which lost 5 bases and 0 bases, there was a span of 14 bases. The germline V gene encodes CDR1 DFQATT and CDR2 SNEGSKA (reference sequence). The CDR3 nucleotides are TGCAGTGCTCCTCCCTTGGGGAGCTCCTACAATGAGCAGTTCTTC. The encoded protein is CSAPPLGSSYNEQFF.

At least ten counts were recorded for this clonotype. This chain connects TRBV2 to TRBJ2-5, with 10 nucleotides matching TRBD2. The J segment lost 4 bases and the V segment lost 6 bases, leaving 8 bases of the junction unmatched. Per germline, CDR1 SNHLY and CDR2 FYNNEI. The length of the CDR3 is 15 residues. The CDR3 protein is CASSSSGGGRETQYF. In DNA, the CDR3 is TGTGCCAGCAGCTCTAGCGGGGGTGGACGAGAGACCCAGTACTTC.

The chain uses TRBV28 and TRBJ1-1, with unresolved D. The V end lost 4 bases, the J end lost 6 bases, and 6 bases lay between the germline ends. This CDR3 region has 11 residues. From germline, CDR1 is MDHEN and CDR2 SYDVKM. CDR3 sequence: CASSYIAEAFF. The CDR3 nucleotides are TGTGCCAGCAGTTACATCGCTGAAGCTTTCTTT.

The rearrangement uses TRBV24-1 and TRBJ2-1; the D call may be TRBD1 or TRBD2 (5 bases each). V dropped 1 base and J dropped 3 bases, with 21 bases sitting between them. The CDR3 contains 19 residues. Germline CDR1 is KGHDR and CDR2 is SFDVKD. The CDR3 DNA is TGTGCCACCAGTGATTTATTCGCGTCAACGGGACCGAACTACAATGAGCAGTTCTTC. The encoded protein is CATSDLFASTGPNYNEQFF.

This clonotype has more than one count but fewer than ten. The chain carries TRBV7-2 and TRBJ2-4, with 7 nucleotides matching TRBD2. The CDR3 is 15 residues long. V dropped 0 bases and J dropped 9; count of bases not matched to a gene: 8. Germline V gene sequence: CDR1 SGHTA, CDR2 FQGNSA. CDR3 in amino acids: CASSLAVSQRGIQYF. The CDR3 DNA reads TGTGCCAGCAGCTTAGCGGTCAGCCAGCGGGGCATTCAGTACTTC.

The CDR3 region has the DNA TGTGCCAGCAGCCCCCCCAGGACAGCTCTCTACAATGAGCAGTTCTTC. This sequence encodes CASSPPRTALYNEQFF. V and J are TRBV3-1 and TRBJ2-1, with D maybe TRBD1 (6 bases). Germline values: CDR1 LGHDT, CDR2 YNNKEL (reference sequence). The CDR3 consists of 16 residues. V was clipped by 4 bases and J by 3 bases, with 16 bases between them.

This chain joins TRBV6-5 and TRBJ2-2; possible D gene TRBD1, 5 bases. Germline CDR1 is MNHEY and CDR2 is SVGAGI. The CDR3 is made up of 17 amino acids. The V gene lost 0 bases and the J gene lost 7 bases, with 18 bases spanning the gap. CDR3 loop: CASSYSIPQGWIGELFF. The DNA of the CDR3 is TGTGCCAGCAGTTACTCGATTCCTCAGGGATGGATCGGGGAGCTGTTTTTT.

This sequence joins TRBV20-1 and TRBJ2-5; TRBD1 aligns across 7 bases. V lost 3 bases and J lost 5; bases outside the gene matches: 12. CDR1 and CDR2 (germline): DFQATT, SNEGSKA (reference sequence). The CDR3 is 15 residues long. CDR3 protein: CSASILTGERETQYF. The CDR3 DNA reads as TGCAGTGCTAGCATACTAACAGGGGAGAGGGAGACCCAGTACTTC.

Note on this clonotype: This could be a read error, since a much larger clone is one nucleotide away. The rearrangement uses TRBV20-1 and TRBJ1-1; D uncertain. This CDR3 is 12 amino acids long. The germline gives CDR1 DFQATT, CDR2 SNEGSKA (reference sequence). V was shortened by 6 bases and J by 11 bases, with 19 bases between the two germline ends. The DNA for the CDR3 is TGCAGTGCCCCCAAGACGGGAGGGAAGGCTTTCTTT. Its translation: CSAPKTGGKAFF.

The chain carries TRBV4-1 and TRBJ2-1; D might be TRBD2 (6 bases). V gave up 1 base and J gave up 6 bases, with 13 bases separating them. The CDR3 is 15 amino acids. From germline, CDR1 is MGHRA and CDR2 YSYEKL. CDR3 amino acids: CASSQGRALPNEQFF. As DNA, the CDR3 is TGCGCCAGCAGCCAAGGGAGGGCTCTGCCCAATGAGCAGTTCTTC.

This clonotype was seen more than once but under ten times. The genes are TRBV9 and TRBJ2-1; a weak D match, TRBD2 (6 bases). Germline CDR1 reads SGDLS; CDR2 reads YYNGEE. CDR3 size: 14 residues. The V gene lost 0 bases and the J gene lost 7 bases, with 11 bases spanning the gap. CDR3 in DNA: TGTGCCAGCAGCGTAGGAGGAGGGATGAATGAGCAGTTCTTC. Protein: CASSVGGGMNEQFF. The whole variable domain, remainder taken from reference TRBV9 and TRBJ2-1, is DSGVTQTPKHLITATGQRVTLRCSPRSGDLSVYWYQQSLDQGLQFLIQYYNGEERAKGNILERFSAQQFPDLHSELNLSSLELGDSALYFCASSVGGGMNEQFFGPGTRLTVL.

At least ten counts were recorded for this clonotype. The chain joins TRBV2 to TRBJ2-7, with unresolved D. V was trimmed by 5 bases and J by 6 bases, leaving 5 bases between them. CDR3 length: 10 residues. CDR1 and CDR2 (germline): SNHLY, FYNNEI. The CDR3 nucleotides read TGTGCCAGCAGTTCCGTCGAGCAGTACTTC. Translating it yields CASSSVEQYF.

In this sample, this clonotype turned up a few times. This rearrangement joins TRBV27 to TRBJ1-6; D is uncertain. The V end was cut by 0 bases, the J end by 7 bases, with 10 bases between. CDR3 size: 15 residues. Germline V gene lookup returns CDR1 MNHEY and CDR2 SMNVEV (reference sequence). The CDR3 coding sequence is TGTGCCAGCAGTTTATCGTCAGTCCTAAATTCACCCCTCCACTTT. Amino acid sequence: CASSLSSVLNSPLHF.

This chain connects TRBV20-1 to TRBJ2-1; tentatively, D is TRBD1 (6 bases). Germline V gene data show CDR1 as DFQATT and CDR2 as SNEGSKA (reference sequence). CDR3 length: 14 residues. V was clipped by 2 bases and J by 1 base, with 9 bases between them. The CDR3 DNA is TGCAGTGCTAGAAGCCAGGGGTCCTACAATGAGCAGTTCTTC. Amino acid sequence: CSARSQGSYNEQFF.

The gene calls are TRBV11-2 and TRBJ1-2; D is unclear. CDR3 length equals 13 residues. V was shortened by 5 bases and J by 5 bases, with 12 bases between the two germline ends. CDR1 and CDR2 (germline): SGHAT, FQNNGV. The CDR3 spells CASSASSGYGYTF. The CDR3 DNA reads TGTGCCAGCAGCGCCTCCTCAGGATATGGCTACACCTTC. The complete variable domain, with remaining parts taken from reference TRBV11-2 and TRBJ1-2, reads EAGVAQSPRYKIIEKRQSVAFWCNPISGHATLYWYQQILGQGPKLLIQFQNNGVVDDSQLPKDRFSAERLKGVDSTLKIQPAKLEDSAVYLCASSASSGYGYTFGSGTRLTVV.